This TCR beta chain was observed in a study of blood T cell repertoires in COVID-19. For the study at large: From the United States, Italy and Spain came samples of acute and convalescent COVID-19. PBMCs, B-cell-depleted T cells, or T cells were the source of the cDNA or gDNA that made up the material.

How the authors handled the data: For nucleated cells, counts were estimated from reference gene primer amplification. Sequencing was performed with immunoSEQ multiplex PCR; in TCRdb, only in-frame clones are kept and a portion is missing. That table is the source of V, J and clone size, and D and trimming were worked out from the DNA. Here the sample spans roughly 62,000 clones, about 90% being singletons. Deletions cut 7 bases from V and 3 bases from J, with 21 bases between. The germline gives CDR1 SNHLY, CDR2 FYNNEI. The CDR3 length is 16 residues. This TCR was recovered from a human donor with acute or convalescent COVID-19. The donor label of this sample is uncertain. The sample consisted of peripheral blood. The rearrangement uses TRBV2 and TRBJ1-2; TRBD1 might be the D (5 bases). Here the CDR3 reads CASTLDSGRGYYGYTF. CDR3 DNA: TGTGCCAGCACCCTAGATTCTGGGAGGGGCTACTATGGCTACACCTTC.